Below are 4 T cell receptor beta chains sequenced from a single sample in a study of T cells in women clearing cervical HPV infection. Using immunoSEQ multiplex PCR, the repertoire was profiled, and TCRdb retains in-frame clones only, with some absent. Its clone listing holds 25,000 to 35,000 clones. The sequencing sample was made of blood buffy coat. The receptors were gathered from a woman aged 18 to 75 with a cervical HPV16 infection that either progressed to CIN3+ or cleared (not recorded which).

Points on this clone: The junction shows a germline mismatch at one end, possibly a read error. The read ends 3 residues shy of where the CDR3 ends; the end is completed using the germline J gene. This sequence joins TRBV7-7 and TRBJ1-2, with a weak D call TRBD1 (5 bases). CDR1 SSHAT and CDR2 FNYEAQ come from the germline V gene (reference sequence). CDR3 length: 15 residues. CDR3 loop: CASSLALTATDTYTF. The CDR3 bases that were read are TGTGCTAGCAGCTTAGCCTTGACAGCGACAGATACC.

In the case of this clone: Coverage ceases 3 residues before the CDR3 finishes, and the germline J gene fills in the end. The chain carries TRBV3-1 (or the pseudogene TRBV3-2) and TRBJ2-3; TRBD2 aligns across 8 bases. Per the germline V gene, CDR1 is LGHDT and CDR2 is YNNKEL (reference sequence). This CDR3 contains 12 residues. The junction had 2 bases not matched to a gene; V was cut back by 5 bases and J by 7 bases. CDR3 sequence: CASSAGGYTQYF. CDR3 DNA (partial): TGTGCCAGCAGCGCGGGAGGCTATACG.

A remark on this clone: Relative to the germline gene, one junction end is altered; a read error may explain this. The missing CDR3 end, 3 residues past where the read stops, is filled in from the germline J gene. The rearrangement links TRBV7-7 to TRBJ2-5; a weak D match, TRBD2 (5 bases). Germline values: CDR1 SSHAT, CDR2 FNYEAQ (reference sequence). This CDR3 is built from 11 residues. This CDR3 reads CASSRGETQYF. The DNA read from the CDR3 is TGTGCTAGCAGCCGCGGGGAGACC.

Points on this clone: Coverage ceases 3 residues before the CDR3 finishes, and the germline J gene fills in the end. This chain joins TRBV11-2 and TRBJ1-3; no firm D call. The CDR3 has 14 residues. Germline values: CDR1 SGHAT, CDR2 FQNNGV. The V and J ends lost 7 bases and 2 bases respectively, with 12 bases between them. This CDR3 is CASNTQSAGNTIYF. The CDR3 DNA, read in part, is TGTGCCAGCAACACACAGTCTGCTGGAAACACC.